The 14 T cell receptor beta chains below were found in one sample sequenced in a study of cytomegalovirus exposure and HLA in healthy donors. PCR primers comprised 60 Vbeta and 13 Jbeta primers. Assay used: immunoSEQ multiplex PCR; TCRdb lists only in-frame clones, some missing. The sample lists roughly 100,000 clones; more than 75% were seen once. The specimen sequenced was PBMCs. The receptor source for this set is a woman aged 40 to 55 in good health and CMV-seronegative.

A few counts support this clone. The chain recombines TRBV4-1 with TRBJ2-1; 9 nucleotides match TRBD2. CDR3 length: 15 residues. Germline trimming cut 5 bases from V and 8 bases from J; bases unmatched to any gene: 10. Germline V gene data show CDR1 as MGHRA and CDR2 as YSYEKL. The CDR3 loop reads CASSKGTSTPDEQFF. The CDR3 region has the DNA TGCGCCAGCAGCAAAGGGACTAGCACCCCCGATGAGCAGTTCTTC.

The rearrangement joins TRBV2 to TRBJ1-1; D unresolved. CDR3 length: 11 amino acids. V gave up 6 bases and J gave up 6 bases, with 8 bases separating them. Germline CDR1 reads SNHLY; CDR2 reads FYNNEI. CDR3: CASRSGAEAFF. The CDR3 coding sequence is TGTGCCAGCAGGAGCGGTGCTGAAGCTTTCTTT. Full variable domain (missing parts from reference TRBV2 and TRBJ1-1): EPEVTQTPSHQVTQMGQEVILRCVPISNHLYFYWYRQILGQKVEFLVSFYNNEISEKSEIFDDQFSVERPDGSNFTLKIRSTKLEDSAMYFCASRSGAEAFFGQGTRLTVV.

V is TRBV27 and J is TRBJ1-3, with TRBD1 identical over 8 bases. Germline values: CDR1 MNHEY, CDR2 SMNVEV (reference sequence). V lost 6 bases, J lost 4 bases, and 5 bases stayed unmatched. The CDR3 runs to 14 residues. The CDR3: CASRQTGAGNTIYF. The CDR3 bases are TGTGCCAGCAGGCAGACAGGGGCAGGAAACACCATATATTTT.

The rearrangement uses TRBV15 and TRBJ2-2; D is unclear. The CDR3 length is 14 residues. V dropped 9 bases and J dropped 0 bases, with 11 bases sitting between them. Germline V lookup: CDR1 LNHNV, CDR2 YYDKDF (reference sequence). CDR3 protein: CATRPPSNTGELFF. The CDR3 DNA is TGTGCCACGCGTCCCCCTTCGAACACCGGGGAGCTGTTTTTT.

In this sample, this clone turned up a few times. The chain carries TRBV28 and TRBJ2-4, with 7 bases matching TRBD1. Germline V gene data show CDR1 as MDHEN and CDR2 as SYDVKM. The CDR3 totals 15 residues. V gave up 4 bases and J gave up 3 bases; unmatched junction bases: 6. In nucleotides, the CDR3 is TGTGCCAGCAGTTCAGGGGGTAAGATCAAAAACATTCAGTACTTC. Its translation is CASSSGGKIKNIQYF. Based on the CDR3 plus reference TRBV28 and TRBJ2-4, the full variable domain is DVKVTQSSRYLVKRTGEKVFLECVQDMDHENMFWYRQDPGLGLRLIYFSYDVKMKEKGDIPEGYSVSREKKERFSLILESASTNQTSMYLCASSSGGKIKNIQYFGAGTRLSVL.

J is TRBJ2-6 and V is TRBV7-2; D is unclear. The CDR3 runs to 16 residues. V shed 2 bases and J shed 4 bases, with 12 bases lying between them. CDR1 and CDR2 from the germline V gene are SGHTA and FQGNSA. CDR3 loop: CASSLSMLSGANVLTF. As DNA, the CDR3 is TGTGCCAGCAGCTTAAGTATGCTATCCGGGGCCAACGTCCTGACTTTC.

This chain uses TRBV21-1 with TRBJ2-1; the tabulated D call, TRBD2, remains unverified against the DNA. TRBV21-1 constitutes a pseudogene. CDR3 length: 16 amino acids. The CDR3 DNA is TGTGCCAGCAGCAACCAACTAGCGGGAGCCCACAATGAGCAGTTCTTC. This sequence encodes CASSNQLAGAHNEQFF.

The CDR3 DNA sequence: TGTGCCAGCAGCTCCGGGACTAGCGGGCTGGGGACCCAGTACTTC. Residues: CASSSGTSGLGTQYF. The V and J genes are TRBV5-6 and TRBJ2-5; 12 bases match TRBD2. CDR3 size: 15 residues. Germline V gene sequence: CDR1 SGHDT, CDR2 YYEEEE. V dropped 3 bases and J dropped 7; count of bases not matched to a gene: 7.

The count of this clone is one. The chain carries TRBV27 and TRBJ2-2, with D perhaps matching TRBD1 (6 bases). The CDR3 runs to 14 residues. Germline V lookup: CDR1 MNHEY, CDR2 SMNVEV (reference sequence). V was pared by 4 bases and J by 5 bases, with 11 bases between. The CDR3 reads CASSWGPGTGELFF. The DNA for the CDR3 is TGTGCCAGCAGTTGGGGGCCGGGGACCGGGGAGCTGTTTTTT.

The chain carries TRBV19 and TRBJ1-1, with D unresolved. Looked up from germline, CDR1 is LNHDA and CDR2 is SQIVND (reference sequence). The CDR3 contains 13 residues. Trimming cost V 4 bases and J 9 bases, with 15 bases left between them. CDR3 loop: CASSTTQGAKAFF. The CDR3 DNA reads TGTGCCAGTAGTACTACCCAAGGAGCCAAAGCTTTCTTT.

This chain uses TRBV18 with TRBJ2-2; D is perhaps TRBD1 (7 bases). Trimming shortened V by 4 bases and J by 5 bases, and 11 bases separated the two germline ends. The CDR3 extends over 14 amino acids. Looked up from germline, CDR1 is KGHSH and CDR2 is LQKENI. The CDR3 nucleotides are TGTGCCAGCTCACGACAGGGAGGAACCGGGGAGCTGTTTTTT. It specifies CASSRQGGTGELFF.

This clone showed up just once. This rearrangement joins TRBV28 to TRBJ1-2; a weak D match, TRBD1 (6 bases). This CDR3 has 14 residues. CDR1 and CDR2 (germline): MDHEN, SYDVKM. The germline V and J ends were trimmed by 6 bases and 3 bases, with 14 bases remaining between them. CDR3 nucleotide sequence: TGTGCCAGCAGGTGGATGACAGGTTACTATGGCTACACCTTC. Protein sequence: CASRWMTGYYGYTF.

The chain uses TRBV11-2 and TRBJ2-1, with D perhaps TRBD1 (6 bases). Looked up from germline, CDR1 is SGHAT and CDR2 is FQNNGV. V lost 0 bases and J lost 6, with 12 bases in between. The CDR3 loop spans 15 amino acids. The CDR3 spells CASSLEGGVLNEQFF. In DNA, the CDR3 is TGTGCCAGCAGCTTAGAAGGGGGAGTACTCAATGAGCAGTTCTTC.

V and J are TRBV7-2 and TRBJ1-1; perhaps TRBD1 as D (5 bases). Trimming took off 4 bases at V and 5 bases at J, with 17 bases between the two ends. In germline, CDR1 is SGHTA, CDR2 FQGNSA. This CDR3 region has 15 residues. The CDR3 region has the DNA TGTGCCAGCAGCTCGGGAGGGACCCGGGGGACTGAAGCTTTCTTT. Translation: CASSSGGTRGTEAFF.